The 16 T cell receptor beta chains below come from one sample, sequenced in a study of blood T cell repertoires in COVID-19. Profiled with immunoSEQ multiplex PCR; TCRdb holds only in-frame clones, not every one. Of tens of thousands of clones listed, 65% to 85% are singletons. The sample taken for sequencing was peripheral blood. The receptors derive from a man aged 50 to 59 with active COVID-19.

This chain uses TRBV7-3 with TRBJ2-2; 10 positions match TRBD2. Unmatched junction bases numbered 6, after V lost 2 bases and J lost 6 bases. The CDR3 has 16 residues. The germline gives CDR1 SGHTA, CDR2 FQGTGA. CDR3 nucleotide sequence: TGTGCCAGCAGCTTATTAGCGGGAGGAGGGTCCGGGGAGCTGTTTTTT. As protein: CASSLLAGGGSGELFF. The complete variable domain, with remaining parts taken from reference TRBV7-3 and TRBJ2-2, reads GAGVSQTPSNKVTEKGKYVELRCDPISGHTALYWYRQSLGQGPEFLIYFQGTGAADDSGLPNDRFFAVRPEGSVSTLKIQRTERGDSAVYLCASSLLAGGGSGELFFGEGSRLTVL.

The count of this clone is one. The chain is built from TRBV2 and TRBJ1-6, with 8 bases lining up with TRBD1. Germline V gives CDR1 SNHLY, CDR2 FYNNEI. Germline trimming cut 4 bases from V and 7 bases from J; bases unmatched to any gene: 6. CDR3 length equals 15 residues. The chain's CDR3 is CASSGDRRANSPLHF. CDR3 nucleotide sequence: TGTGCCAGCAGTGGGGACAGGAGAGCCAATTCACCCCTCCACTTT.

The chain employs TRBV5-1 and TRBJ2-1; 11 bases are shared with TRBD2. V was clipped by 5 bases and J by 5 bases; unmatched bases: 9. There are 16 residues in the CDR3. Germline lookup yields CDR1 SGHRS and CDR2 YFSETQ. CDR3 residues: CASRDYSGGANNEQFF. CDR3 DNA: TGCGCCAGCAGGGACTATAGCGGGGGGGCCAACAATGAGCAGTTCTTC.

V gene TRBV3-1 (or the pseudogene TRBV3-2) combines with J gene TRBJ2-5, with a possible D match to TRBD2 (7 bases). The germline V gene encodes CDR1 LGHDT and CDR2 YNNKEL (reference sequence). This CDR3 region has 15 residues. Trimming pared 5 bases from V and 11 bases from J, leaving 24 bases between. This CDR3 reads CASSTRGGSRRSQYF. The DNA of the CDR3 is TGTGCCAGCAGCACAAGGGGGGGCTCCCGGAGGTCTCAGTACTTC.

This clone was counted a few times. In DNA, the CDR3 is TGTGCCAGCTCCCTTGTTAGCGGGAGCGGCACAGATACGCAGTATTTT. Encoded protein: CASSLVSGSGTDTQYF. This chain uses TRBV18 with TRBJ2-3; 9 nucleotides agree with TRBD2. CDR3 length equals 16 residues. V dropped 6 bases and J dropped 1; count of bases not matched to a gene: 8. From germline, CDR1 is KGHSH and CDR2 LQKENI.

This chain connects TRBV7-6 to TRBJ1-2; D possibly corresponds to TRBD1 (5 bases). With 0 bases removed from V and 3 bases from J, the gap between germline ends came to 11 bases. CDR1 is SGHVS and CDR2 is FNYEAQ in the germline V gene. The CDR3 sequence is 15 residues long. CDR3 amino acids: CASSLAVGGDYGYTF. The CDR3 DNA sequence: TGTGCCAGCAGCTTAGCCGTGGGGGGGGACTATGGCTACACCTTC.

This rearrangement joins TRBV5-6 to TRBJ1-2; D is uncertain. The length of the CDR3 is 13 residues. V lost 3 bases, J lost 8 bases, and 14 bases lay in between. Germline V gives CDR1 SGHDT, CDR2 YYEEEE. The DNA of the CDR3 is TGTGCCAGCAGCTCCAGGCGGGTAGGGGGCTACACCTTC. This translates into CASSSRRVGGYTF.

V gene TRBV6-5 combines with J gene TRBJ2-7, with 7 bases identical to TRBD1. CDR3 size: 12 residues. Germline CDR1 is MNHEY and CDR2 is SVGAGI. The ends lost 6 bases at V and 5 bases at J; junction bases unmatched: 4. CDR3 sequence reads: CASRWDSNEQYF. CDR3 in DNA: TGTGCCAGCAGGTGGGACAGCAACGAGCAGTACTTC.

In nucleotides, the CDR3 is TGTGCCAGCACCCTTGCTAGCGGCGGACCCTACGAGCAGTACTTC. As protein: CASTLASGGPYEQYF. The chain combines TRBV11-1 with TRBJ2-7; 7 nucleotides match TRBD2. This CDR3 spans 15 amino acids. The J segment lost 2 bases and the V segment lost 7 bases, leaving 11 bases of the junction unmatched. Germline V CDR1 and CDR2: SGHAT, FQDESV (reference sequence).

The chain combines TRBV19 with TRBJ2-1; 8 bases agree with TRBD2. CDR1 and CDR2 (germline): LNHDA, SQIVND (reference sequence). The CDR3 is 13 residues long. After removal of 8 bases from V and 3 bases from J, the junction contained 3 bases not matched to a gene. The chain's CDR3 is CASQRGLYNEQFF. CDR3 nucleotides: TGTGCCAGTCAGCGGGGGCTCTACAATGAGCAGTTCTTC.

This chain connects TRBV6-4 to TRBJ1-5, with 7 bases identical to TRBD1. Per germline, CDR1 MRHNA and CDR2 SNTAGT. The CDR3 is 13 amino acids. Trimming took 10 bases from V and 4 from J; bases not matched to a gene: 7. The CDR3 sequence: CANRTGPNQPQHF. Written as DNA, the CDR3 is TGTGCCAATAGGACAGGACCAAATCAGCCCCAGCATTTT.

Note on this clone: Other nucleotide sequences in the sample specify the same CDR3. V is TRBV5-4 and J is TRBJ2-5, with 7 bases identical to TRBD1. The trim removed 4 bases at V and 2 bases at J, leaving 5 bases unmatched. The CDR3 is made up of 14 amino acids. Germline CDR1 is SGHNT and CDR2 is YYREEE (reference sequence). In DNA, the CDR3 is TGTGCCAGCAGCCCACCGGGACAGCAAGAGACCCAGTACTTC. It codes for CASSPPGQQETQYF.

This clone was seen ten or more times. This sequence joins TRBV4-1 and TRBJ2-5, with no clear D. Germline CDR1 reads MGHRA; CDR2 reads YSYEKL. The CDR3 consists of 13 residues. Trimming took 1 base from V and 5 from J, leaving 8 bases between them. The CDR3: CASSQGALETQYF. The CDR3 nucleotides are TGCGCCAGCAGCCAAGGGGCTTTGGAGACCCAGTACTTC.

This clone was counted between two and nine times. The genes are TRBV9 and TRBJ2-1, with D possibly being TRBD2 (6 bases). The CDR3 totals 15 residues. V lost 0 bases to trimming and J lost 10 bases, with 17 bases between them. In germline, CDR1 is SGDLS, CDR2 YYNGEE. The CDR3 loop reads CASSVDGGDGREQFF. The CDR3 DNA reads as TGTGCCAGCAGCGTAGACGGCGGGGATGGCCGGGAGCAGTTCTTC.

This CDR3 reads CASSRTGLNTEAFF. CDR3 DNA sequence: TGTGCCAGCAGCCGAACAGGGCTGAACACTGAAGCTTTCTTT. The chain is built from TRBV4-2 and TRBJ1-1; a weak D match, TRBD1 (6 bases). The CDR3 has 14 amino acids. Germline lookup yields CDR1 LGHNA and CDR2 YNFKEQ. V lost 4 bases, J lost 0 bases, and 9 bases lay in between.

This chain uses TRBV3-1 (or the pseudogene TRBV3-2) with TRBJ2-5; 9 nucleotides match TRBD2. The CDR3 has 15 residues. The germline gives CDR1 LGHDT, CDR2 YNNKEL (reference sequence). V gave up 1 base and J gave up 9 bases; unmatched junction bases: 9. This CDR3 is CASSQGLAAEGAQYF. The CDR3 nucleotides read TGTGCCAGCAGCCAAGGACTAGCGGCTGAAGGGGCCCAGTACTTC.